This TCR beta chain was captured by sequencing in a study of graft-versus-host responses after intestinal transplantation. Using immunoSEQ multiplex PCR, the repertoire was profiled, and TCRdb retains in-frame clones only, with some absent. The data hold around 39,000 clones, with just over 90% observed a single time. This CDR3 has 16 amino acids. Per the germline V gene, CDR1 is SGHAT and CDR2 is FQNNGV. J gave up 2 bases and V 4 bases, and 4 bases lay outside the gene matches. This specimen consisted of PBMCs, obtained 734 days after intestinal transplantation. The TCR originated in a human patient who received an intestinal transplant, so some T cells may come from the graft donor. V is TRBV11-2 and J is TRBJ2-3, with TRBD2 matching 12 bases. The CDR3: CASSSRTSGVTDTQYF. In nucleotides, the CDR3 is TGTGCCAGCAGCTCCCGGACTAGCGGGGTCACAGATACGCAGTATTTT.